These 2 T cell receptor beta chains were all obtained from the same sample, sequenced in a study of blood T cells in healthy people across ages (dated by TCRdb to between 2014 and 2017). Libraries were made using 5' RACE. TCRdb lists the instrument as Illumina HiSeq 2500. A second roughly 7 to 12 cycle PCR used a sample-barcoded 5' primer and a J-beta primer mix. The raw public reads went through TCRdb reprocessing: fastp at Q25, MiXCR clone calling, in-frame beta chains kept. Identical CDR3 proteins give one entry, which carries the most common genes and DNA. The sample contains over 600,000 distinct CDR3 sequences, around a fifth of them found a single time. The top ten hold roughly 3.4% of the sample. Sequencing input: blood. The receptors were sampled from a man between 65 and 80 years old in good health.

The rearrangement joins TRBV6-6 to TRBJ2-3, with 14 bases lining up with TRBD2. The CDR3 spans 16 residues. Germline trimming cut 5 bases from V and 5 bases from J; bases unmatched to any gene: 6. Germline assignment: CDR1 MNHNY and CDR2 SVGAGI (reference sequence). CDR3 in amino acids: CASSQGLAGGIDTQYF. For the CDR3, the DNA is TGTGCCAGCAGTCAAGGACTAGCGGGAGGTATAGATACGCAGTATTTT.

On this clonotype itself: One junction end does not reproduce the germline sequence, and a read error may be involved. This rearrangement joins TRBV2 to TRBJ1-2, with a possible D match to TRBD1 (5 bases). The CDR3 runs 15 residues. Germline V gene sequence: CDR1 SNHLY, CDR2 FYNNEI. The CDR3 is CTSRQRDRFGYGYTF. In nucleotides, the CDR3 is TGTACCAGCAGACAGAGGGACCGATTTGGCTATGGCTACACCTTC.